Reported below is one T cell receptor beta chain. No antigen is known for it. The record has no base qualities; no much larger clone is one base away. Deep TCRbeta sequencing was performed with the immunoSEQ platform. Processing in the source paper ran as follows. For further analysis, only productive rearrangements were exported from the immunoSEQ Analyzer. Bulk TCRbeta clonotypes were assigned T cell phenotypes by matching to single-cell RNA+TCR-seq clones sharing the same TCRbeta sequence. Tumor enrichment of a clone was calculated by dividing the clone's tumor frequency by the clone's PBMC frequency, both taken from bulk TCR sequencing. TCRs were grouped by GLIPH into specificity groups, defined as clusters of distinct TCRs likely recognizing common antigens via shared CDR3 motifs. TCRdb carries this immuneACCESS record with in-frame sequences only. Its versions omit some clonotypes, under half of them owing to an unresolved V gene in the studies checked, with the rest unexplained. V, J and clone size reflect that table, while D and trimming were determined from the DNA. This sample holds roughly 48,000 clones; 81% were observed only once. The ten largest clones take up about 3.8% of the sample.

The sample belongs to a study of T cells in tumors after PD-1 blockade (dated by TCRdb to the late 2010s). Context from the whole study: Patients were excluded if they had prior checkpoint blockade, use of systemic immunosuppressants, or recent radiotherapy or other anti-cancer therapy within 4 weeks. To compare blood and tumor clonotypes, bulk TCR sequencing was performed on nine to eleven peripheral blood samples from roughly five patients. On average, peripheral blood samples yielded 35,000 to 40,000 unique clonotypes and roughly 100,000 TCR templates (range roughly 21,000-280,000). Using site-matched tumors from BCC or SCC patients sampled before and after anti-PD-1 therapy, the study carried out paired single-cell RNA and TCR sequencing. Some patients also continued taking vismodegib 150 mg daily during anti-PD-1 treatment. RECIST version 1.1 was used to evaluate clinical response. Patients received pembrolizumab 200 mg every 3 weeks or cemiplimab 350 mg every 2 weeks. Study-level results and caveats: Approximately 44% of the TCR clonotypes from tumors also showed up in blood, and some novel exhausted tumor clones were present in pre-treatment blood, which suggests peripheral recruitment. Where the novel T cell clones came from was not determined, and possible sources could include lymphoid organs or rare unexpanded clones inside the tumor or in the tumor periphery.

The CDR3 starts with the cysteine, ends with the phenylalanine, and has 13 residues. This entry keeps only the CDR3 DNA: 39 bases, framed from base 1. In the germline V gene, CDR1 corresponds to MDHEN and CDR2 to SYDVKM. Between the V and J ends, shortened by 1 base and 9 bases respectively, the junction contains 10 bases. According to the study, the label for this sample's time point signals: before anti-PD-1 therapy. Genomic DNA extracted from tumor biopsies or peripheral blood was used for bulk TCRbeta sequencing, with input ranging from roughly 616 ng to 6,500 ng. Every patient was a poor candidate for surgical resection and had histologically proven advanced or metastatic basal or squamous cell carcinoma. The basal cell carcinoma cohort was made up of approximately twelve patients, and bulk tumor TCR sequencing was performed for roughly 8 of these patients.

The TCR was taken from a human donor with basal cell carcinoma. Sequenced here: PBMCs, sampled before anti-PD-1 treatment. This receptor chain uses TRBV28 and TRBJ2-1; the D gene cannot be resolved reliably. The CDR3 region: CASSLYGRIEQFF. The nucleotide sequence reads as follows: TGTGCCAGCAGTTTATACGGACGGATTGAGCAGTTCTTC.